Presented here are 26 T cell receptor beta chains from one specimen sequenced in a study of blood T cell repertoires in COVID-19. Sequencing was performed with immunoSEQ multiplex PCR; in TCRdb, only in-frame clones are kept and a portion is missing. The table has about 51,000 clones, 85% to 90% seen once. The sample taken for sequencing was peripheral blood. All receptors come from a man at least 80 years old with active COVID-19.

The V gene is TRBV3-1 (or the pseudogene TRBV3-2), the J gene TRBJ2-3; the match to TRBD2 covers 9 bases. Germline trimming cut 1 base from V and 6 bases from J; bases unmatched to any gene: 14. Per germline, CDR1 LGHDT and CDR2 YNNKEL (reference sequence). The CDR3 length is 18 residues. The CDR3 loop is CASSQGGPFRREGDTQYF. The DNA of the CDR3 is TGTGCCAGCAGCCAAGGCGGCCCGTTCAGGCGGGAGGGGGATACGCAGTATTTT.

The V and J genes are TRBV28 and TRBJ2-7, with TRBD2 as a possible D gene (6 bases). The CDR3 covers 14 residues. V was pared by 4 bases and J by 3 bases, with 13 bases between. Germline V gives CDR1 MDHEN, CDR2 SYDVKM. The CDR3, as DNA: TGTGCCAGCAGTTCAACCAGGGACTTCTACGAGCAGTACTTC. Protein: CASSSTRDFYEQYF.

The chain joins TRBV7-3 to TRBJ1-2; TRBD1 aligns across 9 bases. This CDR3 has 13 residues. The junction had 2 bases not matched to a gene; V was cut back by 4 bases and J by 5 bases. From germline, CDR1 is SGHTA and CDR2 FQGTGA. The CDR3 is CASSSDRGYGYTF. CDR3 in DNA: TGTGCCAGCAGCTCGGACAGGGGATATGGCTACACCTTC.

The rearrangement uses TRBV4-2 and TRBJ2-2; 8 bases map to TRBD1. Per the germline V gene, CDR1 is LGHNA and CDR2 is YNFKEQ. V was clipped by 1 base and J by 1 base; unmatched bases: 2. The CDR3 contains 16 residues. In nucleotides, the CDR3 is TGTGCCAGCAGCCAAGGGACAGGGAAGAACACCGGGGAGCTGTTTTTT. It is translated as CASSQGTGKNTGELFF.

J is TRBJ2-5 and V is TRBV3-1 (or the pseudogene TRBV3-2); 9 bases agree with TRBD1. This CDR3 comprises 14 residues. With V trimmed by 6 bases and J by 0 bases, 2 bases remained unmatched. Germline V gene lookup returns CDR1 LGHDT and CDR2 YNNKEL (reference sequence). The CDR3 DNA reads TGTGCCAGCAGGGGGACAGGGAACCAAGAGACCCAGTACTTC. It yields the protein CASRGTGNQETQYF.

This chain uses TRBV27 with TRBJ2-1, with TRBD1 identical over 8 bases. The germline V gene has CDR1 MNHEY and CDR2 SMNVEV (reference sequence). V lost 5 bases to trimming and J lost 12 bases; unmatched junction nucleotides: 9. The CDR3 is 13 amino acids. CDR3 region: CASSPKDRDTQFF. The CDR3, as DNA: TGTGCCAGCAGTCCAAAGGACAGGGATACGCAGTTCTTC.

The chain has TRBV4-3 and TRBJ1-2, with 8 bases aligning to TRBD1. There are 14 residues in the CDR3. With V trimmed by 1 base and J by 8 bases, 6 bases remained unmatched. Germline CDR1 LGHNA, CDR2 YSLEER. The CDR3 DNA sequence: TGCGCCAGCAGCCAAGTCGGCAGGGGGCAAGGCTACACCTTC. Translated: CASSQVGRGQGYTF.

This clone was observed once. The V and J genes are TRBV12-3 or TRBV12-4 and TRBJ2-3, with D unresolved. V lost 6 bases and J lost 6, with 13 bases in between. The CDR3 is 13 amino acids. The CDR3 sequence: CASSSLRSDTQYF. The CDR3, as DNA: TGTGCCAGCAGCTCCCTTCGGAGCGATACGCAGTATTTT.

This clone was detected only once. V usage is TRBV6-5 and J usage is TRBJ2-7, with D possibly matching TRBD1 (5 bases). V lost 3 bases to trimming and J lost 6 bases, with 6 bases between them. Germline V gives CDR1 MNHEY, CDR2 SVGAGI. The CDR3 contains 11 residues. CDR3: CASSYRGEQYF. The CDR3 DNA follows: TGTGCCAGCAGTTATAGGGGCGAGCAGTACTTC.

The genes are TRBV7-9 and TRBJ2-1; the match to TRBD2 covers 15 bases. CDR3 size: 18 residues. Trimming cost V 6 bases and J 4 bases; bases outside gene matches: 10. CDR1 and CDR2 (germline): SEHNR, FQNEAQ (reference sequence). DNA for the CDR3: TGTGCCAGCAGTCCTCACCTCGGGACTAGCGGGAGGTACAATGAGCAGTTCTTC. Protein: CASSPHLGTSGRYNEQFF.

The chain employs TRBV6-5 and TRBJ2-5; 8 nucleotides align to TRBD1. The CDR3 runs to 11 residues. Looked up from germline, CDR1 is MNHEY and CDR2 is SVGAGI. V lost 10 bases to trimming and J lost 4 bases; unmatched junction nucleotides: 2. The CDR3 region is CATQGGETQYF. For the CDR3, the DNA is TGTGCCACACAGGGGGGAGAGACCCAGTACTTC.

V usage is TRBV25-1 and J usage is TRBJ1-1; maybe TRBD1 (6 bases). The CDR3 spans 14 residues. V dropped 4 bases and J dropped 8 bases, with 17 bases sitting between them. The germline gives CDR1 MGHDK, CDR2 SYGVNS. The CDR3 DNA is TGTGCCAGCAGTGCGAAACAGGGTTGGGTCGAAGCTTTCTTT. It codes for CASSAKQGWVEAFF. The variable domain in full, completed from reference TRBV25-1 and TRBJ1-1, reads EADIYQTPRYLVIGTGKKITLECSQTMGHDKMYWYQQDPGMELHLIHYSYGVNSTEKGDLSSESTVSRIRTEHFPLTLESARPSHTSQYLCASSAKQGWVEAFFGQGTRLTVV.

The rearrangement uses TRBV5-4 and TRBJ2-2; 9 bases agree with TRBD1. The CDR3 runs 17 residues. CDR1 SGHNT and CDR2 YYREEE come from the germline V gene (reference sequence). J lost 3 bases, V lost 0 bases, and 6 bases had no gene match. The CDR3 is CASSLGARTGDTGELFF. The CDR3 bases are TGTGCCAGCAGCTTGGGGGCTCGGACAGGGGACACCGGGGAGCTGTTTTTT.

A single count supports this clone. The rearrangement links TRBV27 to TRBJ2-3; TRBD2 agrees at 13 bases. V trimming: 5 bases; J trimming: 6 bases; junction bases outside the gene matches: 8. The CDR3 consists of 16 residues. Germline assignment: CDR1 MNHEY and CDR2 SMNVEV (reference sequence). The CDR3 protein is CASSDRTSGGRDTQYF. CDR3 sequence (DNA): TGTGCCAGCAGTGATCGGACTAGCGGGGGCCGGGATACGCAGTATTTT.

The V and J genes are TRBV4-3 and TRBJ2-2; 8 nucleotides agree with TRBD1. Germline V gene sequence: CDR1 LGHNA, CDR2 YSLEER. CDR3 length: 16 residues. Losses at the gene ends were 0 bases for V and 6 bases for J; bases not matched to a gene: 6. The CDR3 coding sequence is TGCGCCAGCAGCCAAGATCTGTTACAGGGGGCCGGGGAGCTGTTTTTT. This translates into CASSQDLLQGAGELFF.

The chain links TRBV10-3 to TRBJ2-2; tentative D call: TRBD2 (7 bases). Trimming stripped 3 bases from V and 4 bases from J, with 21 bases between. This CDR3 has 18 amino acids. The germline gives CDR1 ENHRY, CDR2 SYGVKD. The CDR3 DNA follows: TGTGCCATCAGTGACAACCAGAGGGGGGGAATGGGCACCGGGGAGCTGTTTTTT. Translating it yields CAISDNQRGGMGTGELFF.

The chain has TRBV30 and TRBJ2-3; 7 bases align to TRBD2. J gave up 6 bases and V 3 bases, and 6 bases lay outside the gene matches. Germline V gives CDR1 GTSNPN, CDR2 SVGIG (reference sequence). The CDR3 has 13 residues. The CDR3 sequence is CAWSIAGGDTQYF. CDR3 bases: TGTGCCTGGAGCATAGCGGGTGGGGATACGCAGTATTTT.

This clone was picked up one time. The chain recombines TRBV7-9 with TRBJ2-7; D is uncertain. The CDR3 spans 15 residues. V dropped 6 bases and J dropped 0 bases, with 15 bases sitting between them. Germline values: CDR1 SEHNR, CDR2 FQNEAQ (reference sequence). CDR3: CASSPTTLSSYEQYF. The CDR3 DNA is TGTGCCAGCAGTCCGACGACTCTGAGCTCCTACGAGCAGTACTTC.

This clone ranks as medium-sized. The genes are TRBV5-5 and TRBJ2-1; TRBD1 matches at 10 bases. Trimming cost V 4 bases and J 8 bases; bases outside gene matches: 12. In germline, CDR1 is SGHKS, CDR2 YYEKEE (reference sequence). The CDR3 contains 16 residues. The CDR3 DNA reads TGTGCCAGCAGCCCTACCGGGACAGGGGCTTTCGATGAGCAGTTCTTC. Amino acid sequence: CASSPTGTGAFDEQFF.

The chain joins TRBV6-2 or TRBV6-3 to TRBJ2-1, with TRBD2 identical over 7 bases. Germline loops: CDR1 MNHEY, CDR2 SVGEGT. The CDR3 sequence is 19 residues long. Trimming at V came to 0 bases and at J to 5 bases, leaving 16 bases not matched to a gene. The CDR3 loop reads CASSYSSWASGYTNNEQFF. The CDR3 region has the DNA TGTGCCAGCAGTTACTCTTCGTGGGCTAGCGGATACACTAACAATGAGCAGTTCTTC.

J is TRBJ2-2 and V is TRBV5-1; TRBD2 might be the D (6 bases). The germline V gene encodes CDR1 SGHRS and CDR2 YFSETQ. V lost 3 bases and J 0 bases, leaving 15 bases between the germline ends. This CDR3 is 17 amino acids long. The DNA for the CDR3 is TGCGCCAGCAGCTGGAAACCGGGAGCCCCGAACACCGGGGAGCTGTTTTTT. This translates into CASSWKPGAPNTGELFF.

The chain uses TRBV18 and TRBJ2-2, with 7 bases identical to TRBD2. Trimming at V came to 6 bases and at J to 5 bases, leaving 9 bases not matched to a gene. CDR1 and CDR2 from the germline V gene are KGHSH and LQKENI. This CDR3 spans 15 amino acids. DNA of the CDR3: TGTGCCAGCTCCCGCGAGGGAGGGCGGACCGGGGAGCTGTTTTTT. Translating gives CASSREGGRTGELFF.

This clone was recorded once. The V and J genes are TRBV18 and TRBJ1-6; 7 nucleotides match TRBD1. J gave up 10 bases and V 0 bases, and 6 bases lay outside the gene matches. Looked up from germline, CDR1 is KGHSH and CDR2 is LQKENI. There are 15 residues in the CDR3. CDR3 amino acids: CASSPPETGLSPLHF. The CDR3 DNA is TGTGCCAGCTCACCACCTGAGACAGGGCTCTCACCCCTCCACTTT.

V and J are TRBV7-2 and TRBJ1-3, with D hard to call. V dropped 1 base and J dropped 7 bases, with 14 bases sitting between them. This CDR3 has 15 residues. Germline V CDR1 and CDR2: SGHTA, FQGNSA. The CDR3 coding sequence is TGTGCCAGCAGCTTAGAACAGATCCTTGTGAACACCATATATTTT. It specifies CASSLEQILVNTIYF. The full variable domain, rest sourced from reference TRBV7-2 and TRBJ1-3, is GAGVSQSPSNKVTEKGKDVELRCDPISGHTALYWYRQSLGQGLEFLIYFQGNSAPDKSGLPSDRFSAERTGGSVSTLTIQRTQQEDSAVYLCASSLEQILVNTIYFGEGSWLTVV.

The V and J genes are TRBV7-7 and TRBJ2-1; D may be TRBD2 (6 bases). The germline V gene encodes CDR1 SSHAT and CDR2 FNYEAQ (reference sequence). The V end lost 3 bases, the J end lost 6 bases, and 12 bases lay between the germline ends. CDR3 length equals 14 residues. In nucleotides, the CDR3 is TGTGCCAGCAGCTTCGGGAGCACAGGCAATGAGCAGTTCTTC. Its protein product is CASSFGSTGNEQFF.

This chain uses TRBV7-2 with TRBJ2-2; 10 nucleotides match TRBD1. V gave up 2 bases and J gave up 4 bases; unmatched junction bases: 1. Germline loops: CDR1 SGHTA, CDR2 FQGNSA. The length of the CDR3 is 15 residues. This CDR3 reads CASSLRTGGTGELFF. Here the CDR3 DNA reads TGTGCCAGCAGCTTAAGGACAGGGGGCACCGGGGAGCTGTTTTTT.